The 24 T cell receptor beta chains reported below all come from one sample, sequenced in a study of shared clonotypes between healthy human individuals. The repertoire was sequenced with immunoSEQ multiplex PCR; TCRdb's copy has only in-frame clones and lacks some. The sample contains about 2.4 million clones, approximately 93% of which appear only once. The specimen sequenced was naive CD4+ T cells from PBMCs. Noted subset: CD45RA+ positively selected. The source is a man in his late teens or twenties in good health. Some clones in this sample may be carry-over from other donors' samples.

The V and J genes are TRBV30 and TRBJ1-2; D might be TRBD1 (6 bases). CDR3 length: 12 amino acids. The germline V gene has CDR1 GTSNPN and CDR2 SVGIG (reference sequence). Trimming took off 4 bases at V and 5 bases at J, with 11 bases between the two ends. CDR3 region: CAWKQGPYGYTF. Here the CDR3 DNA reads TGTGCCTGGAAGCAGGGGCCTTATGGCTACACCTTC.

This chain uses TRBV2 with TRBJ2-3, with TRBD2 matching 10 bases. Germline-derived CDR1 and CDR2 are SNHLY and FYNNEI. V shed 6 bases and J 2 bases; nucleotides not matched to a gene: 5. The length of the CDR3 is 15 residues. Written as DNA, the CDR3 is TGTGCCAGCAGGAAGACTAGCGGGTACACAGATACGCAGTATTTT. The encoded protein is CASRKTSGYTDTQYF.

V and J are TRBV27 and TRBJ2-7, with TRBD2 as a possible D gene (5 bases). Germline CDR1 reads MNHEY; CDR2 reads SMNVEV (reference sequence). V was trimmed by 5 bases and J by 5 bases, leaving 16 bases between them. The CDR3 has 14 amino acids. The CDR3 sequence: CASSRPGKENEQYF. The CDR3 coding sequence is TGTGCCAGCAGTCGACCGGGGAAAGAGAACGAGCAGTACTTC.

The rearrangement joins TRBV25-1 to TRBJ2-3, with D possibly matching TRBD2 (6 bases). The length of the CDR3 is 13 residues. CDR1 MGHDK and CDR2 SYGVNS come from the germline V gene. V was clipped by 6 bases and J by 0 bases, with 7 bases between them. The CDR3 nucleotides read TGTGCCAGCAGGCTAGCGAGCACAGATACGCAGTATTTT. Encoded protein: CASRLASTDTQYF.

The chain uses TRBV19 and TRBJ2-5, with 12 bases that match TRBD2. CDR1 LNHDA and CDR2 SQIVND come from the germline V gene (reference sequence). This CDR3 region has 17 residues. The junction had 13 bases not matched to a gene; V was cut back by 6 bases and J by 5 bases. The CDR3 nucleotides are TGTGCCAGTAGCGGCCAGACTAGCGGGAGTGATTGGGAGACCCAGTACTTC. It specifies CASSGQTSGSDWETQYF.

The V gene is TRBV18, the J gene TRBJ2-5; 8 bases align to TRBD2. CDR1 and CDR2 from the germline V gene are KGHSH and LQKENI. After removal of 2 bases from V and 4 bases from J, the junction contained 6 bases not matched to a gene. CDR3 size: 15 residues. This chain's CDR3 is CASSPLAGYLETQYF. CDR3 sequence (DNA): TGTGCCAGCTCACCATTAGCGGGGTACCTAGAGACCCAGTACTTC.

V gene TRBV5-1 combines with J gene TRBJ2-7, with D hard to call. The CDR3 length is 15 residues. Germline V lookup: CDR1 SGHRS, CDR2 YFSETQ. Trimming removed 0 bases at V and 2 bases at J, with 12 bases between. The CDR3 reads CASSLAPTQPYEQYF. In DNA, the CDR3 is TGCGCCAGCAGCTTGGCCCCGACTCAGCCCTACGAGCAGTACTTC.

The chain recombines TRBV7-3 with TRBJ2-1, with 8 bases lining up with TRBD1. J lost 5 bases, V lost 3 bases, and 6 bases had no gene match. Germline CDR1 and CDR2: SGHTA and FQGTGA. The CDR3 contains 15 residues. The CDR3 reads CASSLYRDRNNEQFF. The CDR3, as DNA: TGTGCCAGCAGCTTGTACCGGGACAGGAACAATGAGCAGTTCTTC.

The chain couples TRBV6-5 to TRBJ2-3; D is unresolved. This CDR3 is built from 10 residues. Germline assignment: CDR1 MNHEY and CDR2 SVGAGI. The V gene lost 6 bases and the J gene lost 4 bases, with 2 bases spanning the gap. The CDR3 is CASRADTQYF. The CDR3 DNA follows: TGTGCCAGCAGGGCAGATACGCAGTATTTT.

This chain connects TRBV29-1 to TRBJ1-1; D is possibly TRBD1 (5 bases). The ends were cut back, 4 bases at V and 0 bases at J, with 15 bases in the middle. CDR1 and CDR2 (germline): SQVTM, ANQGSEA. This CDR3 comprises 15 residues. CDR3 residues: CSVGGPQTVNTEAFF. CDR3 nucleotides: TGCAGCGTTGGGGGACCTCAAACGGTGAACACTGAAGCTTTCTTT. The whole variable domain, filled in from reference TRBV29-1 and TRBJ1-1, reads SAVISQKPSRDICQRGTSLTIQCQVDSQVTMMFWYRQQPGQSLTLIATANQGSEATYESGFVIDKFPISRPNLTFSTLTVSNMSPEDSSIYLCSVGGPQTVNTEAFFGQGTRLTVV.

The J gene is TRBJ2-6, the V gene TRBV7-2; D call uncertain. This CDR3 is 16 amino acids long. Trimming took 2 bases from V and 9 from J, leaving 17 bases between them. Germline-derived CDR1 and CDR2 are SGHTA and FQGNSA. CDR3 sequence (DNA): TGTGCCAGCAGCTTACAGGCACCTTCAGAGTTCAACGTCCTGACTTTC. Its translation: CASSLQAPSEFNVLTF.

The CDR3 loop is CASSVGPMGNQPQHF. CDR3 nucleotides: TGCGCCAGCAGCGTCGGTCCTATGGGCAATCAGCCCCAGCATTTT. The chain couples TRBV5-1 to TRBJ1-5, with D uncertain. The V gene's germline CDR1 is SGHRS and CDR2 YFSETQ. V was cut by 4 bases and J by 2 bases, with 13 bases left in between. This CDR3 region has 15 residues.

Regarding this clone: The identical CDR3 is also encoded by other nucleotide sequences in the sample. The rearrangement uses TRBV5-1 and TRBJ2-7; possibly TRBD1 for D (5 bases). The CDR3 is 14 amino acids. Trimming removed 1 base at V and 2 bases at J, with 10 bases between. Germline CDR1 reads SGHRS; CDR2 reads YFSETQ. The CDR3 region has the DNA TGCGCCAGCAGCTTGAGCGCAGGGACCTACGAGCAGTACTTC. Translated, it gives CASSLSAGTYEQYF.

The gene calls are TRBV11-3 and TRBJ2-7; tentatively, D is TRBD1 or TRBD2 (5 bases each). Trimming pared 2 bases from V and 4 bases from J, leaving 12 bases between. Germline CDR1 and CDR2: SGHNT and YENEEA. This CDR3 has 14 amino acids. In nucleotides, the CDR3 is TGTGCCAGCAGCTTAAGCCGGGACGCGTACGAGCAGTACTTC. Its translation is CASSLSRDAYEQYF.

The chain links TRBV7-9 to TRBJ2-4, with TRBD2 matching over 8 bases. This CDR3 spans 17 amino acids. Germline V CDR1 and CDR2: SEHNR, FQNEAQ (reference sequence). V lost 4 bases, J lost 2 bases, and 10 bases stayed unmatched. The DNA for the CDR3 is TGTGCCAGCAGCTCCGCTACGGGGGGGGCGACCAAAAACATTCAGTACTTC. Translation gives CASSSATGGATKNIQYF.

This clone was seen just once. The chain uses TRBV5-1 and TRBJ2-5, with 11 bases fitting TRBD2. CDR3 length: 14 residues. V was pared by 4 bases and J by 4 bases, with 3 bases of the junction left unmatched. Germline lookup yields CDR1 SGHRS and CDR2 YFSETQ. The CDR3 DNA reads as TGCGCCAGCAGCGCACTAGCGGGAGCAGAGACCCAGTACTTC. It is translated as CASSALAGAETQYF.

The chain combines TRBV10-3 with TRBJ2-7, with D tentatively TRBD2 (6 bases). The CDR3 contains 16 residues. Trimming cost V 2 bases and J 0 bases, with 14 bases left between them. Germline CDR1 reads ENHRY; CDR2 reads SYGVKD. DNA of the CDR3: TGTGCCATCAGTGAGATAGTAGCGGCGAGCTCCTACGAGCAGTACTTC. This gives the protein CAISEIVAASSYEQYF.

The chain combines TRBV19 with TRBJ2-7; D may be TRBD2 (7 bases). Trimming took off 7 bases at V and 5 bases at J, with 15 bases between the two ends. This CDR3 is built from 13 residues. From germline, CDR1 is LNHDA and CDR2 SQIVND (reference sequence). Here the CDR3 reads CASTGGVIDEQYF. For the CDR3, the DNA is TGTGCCAGTACGGGGGGCGTAATCGACGAGCAGTACTTC.

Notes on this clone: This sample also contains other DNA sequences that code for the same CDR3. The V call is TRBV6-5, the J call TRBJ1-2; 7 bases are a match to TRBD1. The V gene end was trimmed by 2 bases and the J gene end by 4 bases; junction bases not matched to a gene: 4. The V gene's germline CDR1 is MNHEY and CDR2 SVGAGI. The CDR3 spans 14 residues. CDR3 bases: TGTGCCAGCAGTTACCGGGACAGACGCTATGGCTACACCTTC. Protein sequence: CASSYRDRRYGYTF.

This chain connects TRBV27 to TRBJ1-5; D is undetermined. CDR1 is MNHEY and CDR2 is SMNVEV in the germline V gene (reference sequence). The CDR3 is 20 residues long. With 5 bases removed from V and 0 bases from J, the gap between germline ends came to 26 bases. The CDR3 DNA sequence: TGTGCCAGCAGTCACCCCCCGGGGAACCCGCGTCAGAATAGCAATCAGCCCCAGCATTTT. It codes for CASSHPPGNPRQNSNQPQHF.

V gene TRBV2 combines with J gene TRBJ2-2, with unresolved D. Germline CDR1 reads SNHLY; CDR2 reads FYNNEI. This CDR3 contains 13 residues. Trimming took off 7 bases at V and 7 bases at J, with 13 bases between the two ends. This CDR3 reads CASIESGIGELFF. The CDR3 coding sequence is TGTGCCAGCATAGAAAGTGGGATCGGGGAGCTGTTTTTT.

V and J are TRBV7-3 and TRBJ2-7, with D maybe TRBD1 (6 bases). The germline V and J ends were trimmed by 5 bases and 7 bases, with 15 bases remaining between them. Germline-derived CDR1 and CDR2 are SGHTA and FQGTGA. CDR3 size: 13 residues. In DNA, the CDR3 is TGTGCCAGCAGCCAAAAAGGACAGTCGGAGCAGTACTTC. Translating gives CASSQKGQSEQYF.

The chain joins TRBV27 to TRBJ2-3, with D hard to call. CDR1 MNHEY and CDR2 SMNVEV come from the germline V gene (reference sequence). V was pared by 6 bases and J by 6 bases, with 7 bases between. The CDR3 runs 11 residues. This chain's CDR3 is CASRRSDTQYF. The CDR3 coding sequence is TGTGCCAGCAGGAGATCGGATACGCAGTATTTT.

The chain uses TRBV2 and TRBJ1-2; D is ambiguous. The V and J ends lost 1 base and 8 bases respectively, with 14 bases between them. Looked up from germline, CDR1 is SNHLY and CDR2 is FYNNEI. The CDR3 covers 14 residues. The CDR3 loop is CASSEDRTDRGYTF. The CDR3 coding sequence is TGTGCCAGCAGTGAAGATCGGACGGACCGGGGCTACACCTTC.